This T cell receptor beta chain was identified during a study of shared clonotypes between healthy human individuals. Naive-designated CD8 cells lacked CD45RO, were positively enriched for CCR7, and omitted terminally differentiated effector memory CD45RA+ cells. Whole-study results and caveats: Clonotype sharing across donors was expected to vary with sequencing depth. Few donors restricted represented genetic and exposure-history diversity. Clonotypes that were shared across a few donors made up around 5.5% of naive CD4 clonotypes.

This clone appeared once. Antigen specificity is unknown. The germline CDR1 and CDR2 sequences are MNHNY and SVGAGI (reference sequence). This CDR3 is 12 amino acids long. As processed by the authors: As immunoSEQ supplied junction-only sequences (without quality scores), filtering differed. Repertoires were generated with immunoSEQ multiplex PCR, while TCRdb's copy carries only in-frame clones and drops some. Clone size and the V and J calls come from that table; the DNA yielded D and trimming. This table holds about 2 million clones, over 85% found once. Material for sequencing was naive CD8+ T cells sorted from blood. The receptor was derived from a man younger than 30 in good health. V usage is TRBV6-6 and J usage is TRBJ2-5; D perhaps matches TRBD2 (5 bases). The last part of the DNA fits TRBJ2-7 better; the J call may be wrong. The CDR3 DNA reads as TGTGCCAGCGGGGAGCTAGGCTACGAGCAGTACTTC. As protein: CASGELGYEQYF.